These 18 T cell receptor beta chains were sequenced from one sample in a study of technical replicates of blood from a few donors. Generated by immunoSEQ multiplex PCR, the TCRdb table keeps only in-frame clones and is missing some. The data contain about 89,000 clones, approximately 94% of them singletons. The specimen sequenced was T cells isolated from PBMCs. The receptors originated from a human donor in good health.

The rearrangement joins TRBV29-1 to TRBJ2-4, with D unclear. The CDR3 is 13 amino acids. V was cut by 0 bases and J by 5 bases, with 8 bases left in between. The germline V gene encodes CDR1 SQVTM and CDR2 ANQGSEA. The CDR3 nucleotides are TGCAGCGTTGAAGATATTACAGAAAACATTCAGTACTTC. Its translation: CSVEDITENIQYF.

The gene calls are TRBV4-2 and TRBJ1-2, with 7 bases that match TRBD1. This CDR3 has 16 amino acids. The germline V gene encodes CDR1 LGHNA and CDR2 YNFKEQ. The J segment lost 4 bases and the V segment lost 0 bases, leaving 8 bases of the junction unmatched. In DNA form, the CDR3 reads TGTGCCAGCAGCCAAGAAGTCCCTGGGACAGTCTATGGCTACACCTTC. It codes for CASSQEVPGTVYGYTF.

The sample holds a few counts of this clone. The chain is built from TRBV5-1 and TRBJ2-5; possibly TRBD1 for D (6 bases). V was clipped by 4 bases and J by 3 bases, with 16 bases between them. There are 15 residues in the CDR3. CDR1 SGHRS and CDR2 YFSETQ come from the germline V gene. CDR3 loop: CASSPARQVEETQYF. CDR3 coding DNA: TGCGCCAGCAGCCCCGCCCGACAGGTAGAAGAGACCCAGTACTTC.

The CDR3: CASSSTGAQETQYF. CDR3 DNA: TGCGCCAGCAGCTCCACAGGGGCCCAAGAGACCCAGTACTTC. The chain couples TRBV5-1 to TRBJ2-5; the match to TRBD1 covers 7 bases. Germline lookup yields CDR1 SGHRS and CDR2 YFSETQ. Trimming cost V 3 bases and J 1 base; bases outside gene matches: 3. This CDR3 has 14 residues.

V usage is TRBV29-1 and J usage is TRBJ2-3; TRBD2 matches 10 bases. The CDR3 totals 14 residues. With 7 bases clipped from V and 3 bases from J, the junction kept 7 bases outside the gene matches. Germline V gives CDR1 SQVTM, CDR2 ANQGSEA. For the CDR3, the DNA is TGCAGCGAGTCTAGCGGGAGTAAGACAGATACGCAGTATTTT. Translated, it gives CSESSGSKTDTQYF.

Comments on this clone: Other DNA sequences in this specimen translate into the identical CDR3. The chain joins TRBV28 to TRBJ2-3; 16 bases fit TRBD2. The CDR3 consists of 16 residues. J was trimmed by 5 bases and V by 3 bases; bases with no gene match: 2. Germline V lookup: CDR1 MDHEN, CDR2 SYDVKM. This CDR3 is CASSLGLAGGGDTQYF. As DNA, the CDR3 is TGTGCCAGCAGTTTGGGACTAGCGGGAGGGGGAGATACGCAGTATTTT.

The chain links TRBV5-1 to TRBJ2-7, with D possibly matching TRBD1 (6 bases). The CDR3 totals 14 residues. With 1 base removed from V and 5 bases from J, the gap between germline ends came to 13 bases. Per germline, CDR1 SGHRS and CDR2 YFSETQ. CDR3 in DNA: TGCGCCAGCAGCTTGACCCCCACAGGGCACGAGCAGTACTTC. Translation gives CASSLTPTGHEQYF.

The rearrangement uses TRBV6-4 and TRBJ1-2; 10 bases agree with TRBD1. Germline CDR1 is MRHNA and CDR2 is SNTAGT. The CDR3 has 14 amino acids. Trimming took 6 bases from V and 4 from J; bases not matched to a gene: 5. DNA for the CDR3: TGTGCCAGCAGCTACCGGGACAGGGGCTATGGCTACACCTTC. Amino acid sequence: CASSYRDRGYGYTF.

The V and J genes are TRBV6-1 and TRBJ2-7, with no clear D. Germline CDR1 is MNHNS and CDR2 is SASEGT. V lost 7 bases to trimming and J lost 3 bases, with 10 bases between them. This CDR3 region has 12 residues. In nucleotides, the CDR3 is TGTGCCAGCAACCAACCGGTCTACGAGCAGTACTTC. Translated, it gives CASNQPVYEQYF.

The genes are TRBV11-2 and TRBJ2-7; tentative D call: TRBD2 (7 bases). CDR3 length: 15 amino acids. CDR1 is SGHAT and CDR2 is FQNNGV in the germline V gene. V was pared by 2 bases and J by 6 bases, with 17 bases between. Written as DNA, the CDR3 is TGTGCCAGCAGCTTAAGGGGGAGGGACCCCCTCGAGCAGTACTTC. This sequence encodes CASSLRGRDPLEQYF.

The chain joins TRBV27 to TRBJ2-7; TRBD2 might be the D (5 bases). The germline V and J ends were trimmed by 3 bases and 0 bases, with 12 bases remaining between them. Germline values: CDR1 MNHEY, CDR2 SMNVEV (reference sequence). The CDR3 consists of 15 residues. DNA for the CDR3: TGTGCCAGCAGTTTCCTAAGCGGATCCTCCTACGAGCAGTACTTC. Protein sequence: CASSFLSGSSYEQYF.

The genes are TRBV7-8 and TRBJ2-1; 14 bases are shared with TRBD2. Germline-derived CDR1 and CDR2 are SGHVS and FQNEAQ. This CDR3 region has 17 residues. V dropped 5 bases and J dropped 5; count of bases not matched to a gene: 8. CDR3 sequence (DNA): TGTGCCAGCAGCCCGGGACTAGCGGGAGAGTTTGACAATGAGCAGTTCTTC. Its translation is CASSPGLAGEFDNEQFF. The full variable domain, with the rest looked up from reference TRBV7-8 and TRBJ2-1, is GAGVSQSPRYKVAKRGQDVALRCDPISGHVSLFWYQQALGQGPEFLTYFQNEAQLDKSGLPSDRFFAERPEGSVSTLKIQRTQQEDSAVYLCASSPGLAGEFDNEQFFGPGTRLTVL.

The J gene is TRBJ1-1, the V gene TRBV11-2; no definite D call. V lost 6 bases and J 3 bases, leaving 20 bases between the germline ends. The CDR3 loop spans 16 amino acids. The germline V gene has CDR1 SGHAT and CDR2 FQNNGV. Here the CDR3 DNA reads TGTGCCAGCAGGCCTTTTATCGGGAGTGGGGACACTGAAGCTTTCTTT. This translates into CASRPFIGSGDTEAFF.

The CDR3 reads CASSLDGTYEQYF. The CDR3 coding sequence is TGCGCCAGCAGCCTGGACGGGACCTACGAGCAGTACTTC. The chain is built from TRBV5-1 and TRBJ2-7; a possible D gene is TRBD2 (5 bases). Germline values: CDR1 SGHRS, CDR2 YFSETQ. The CDR3 covers 13 residues. Trimming cost V 4 bases and J 2 bases, with 10 bases left between them.

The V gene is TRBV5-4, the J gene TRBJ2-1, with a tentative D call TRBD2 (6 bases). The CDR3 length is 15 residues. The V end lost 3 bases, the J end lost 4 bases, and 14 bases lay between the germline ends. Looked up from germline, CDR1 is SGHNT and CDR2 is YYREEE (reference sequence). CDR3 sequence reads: CASSSRDGGYNEQFF. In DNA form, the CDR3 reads TGTGCCAGCAGCTCCCGAGATGGGGGGTACAATGAGCAGTTCTTC.

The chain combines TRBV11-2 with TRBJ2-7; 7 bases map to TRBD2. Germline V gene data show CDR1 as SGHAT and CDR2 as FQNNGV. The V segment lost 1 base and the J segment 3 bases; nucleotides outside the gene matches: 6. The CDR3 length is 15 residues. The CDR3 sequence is CASSLARTRVYEQYF. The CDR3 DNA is TGTGCCAGCAGCTTAGCCCGGACTAGGGTCTACGAGCAGTACTTC.

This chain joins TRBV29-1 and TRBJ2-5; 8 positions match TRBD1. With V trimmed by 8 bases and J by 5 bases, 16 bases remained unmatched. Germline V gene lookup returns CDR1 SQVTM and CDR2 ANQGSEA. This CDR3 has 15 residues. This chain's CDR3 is CSSYPGSGGLETQYF. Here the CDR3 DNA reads TGCAGCTCCTACCCGGGGTCAGGGGGCTTGGAGACCCAGTACTTC.

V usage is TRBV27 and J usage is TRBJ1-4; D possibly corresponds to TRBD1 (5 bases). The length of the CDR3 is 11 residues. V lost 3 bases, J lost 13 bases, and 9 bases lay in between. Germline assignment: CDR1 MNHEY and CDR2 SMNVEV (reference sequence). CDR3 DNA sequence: TGTGCCAGCAGTTTTCAGGGACTACTGTTTTTT. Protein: CASSFQGLLFF.